This T cell receptor (beta chain) was observed in a study of neoadjuvant nivolumab and ipilimumab in lung cancer. Whole-study findings and limits: TCR sequencing covered a small number of samples. From pretherapy to surgery, tumor richness and clonality rose with dual therapy. TCR clonality did not significantly correlate with pathologic tumor regression.

Only in-frame clones appear in the TCRdb table, and some are missing; sequencing was by immunoSEQ multiplex PCR. The sample yields about 9,000 clones, about 87% seen once. The CDR3 has 13 amino acids. Germline V gene sequence: CDR1 SEHNR, CDR2 FQNEAQ (reference sequence). V lost 1 base to trimming and J lost 7 bases, with 10 bases between them. As regards this clone: Its cognate antigen is unknown.

The rearrangement links TRBV7-9 to TRBJ1-1, with D hard to call. The source of this sequence is an adult with non-small cell lung cancer. Sample: tumor tissue, taken after neoadjuvant nivolumab, alone or with ipilimumab, at or shortly before surgery. This chain's CDR3 is CASSLVEDYEAFF. CDR3 DNA sequence: TGTGCCAGCAGCTTAGTTGAAGATTATGAAGCTTTCTTT. Combining the CDR3 with reference TRBV7-9 and TRBJ1-1 gives the whole variable domain DTGVSQNPRHKITKRGQNVTFRCDPISEHNRLYWYRQTLGQGPEFLTYFQNEAQLEKSRLLSDRFSAERPKGSFSTLEIQRTEQGDSAMYLCASSLVEDYEAFFGQGTRLTVV.